This TCR beta chain was identified in a study of cytomegalovirus exposure and HLA in healthy donors. Assay used: immunoSEQ multiplex PCR; TCRdb lists only in-frame clones, some missing. Among some 240,000 clones, approximately 83% were seen once, and the ten largest hold roughly 1.2%. Trimming cost V 4 bases and J 4 bases, with 13 bases left between them. The CDR3 has 13 residues. The germline CDR1 and CDR2 sequences are SQVTM and ANQGSEA. This clone occurred a few times. Other DNA sequences of this sample code for an identical CDR3. This clonotype originated in a woman in her twenties or thirties in good health and CMV-seropositive. The chain combines TRBV29-1 with TRBJ1-1; D is undetermined. The sample taken for sequencing was PBMCs. CDR3 DNA: TGCAGCGTTGCGGAGGGATCGGGCACTGAAGCTTTCTTT. Translation: CSVAEGSGTEAFF.